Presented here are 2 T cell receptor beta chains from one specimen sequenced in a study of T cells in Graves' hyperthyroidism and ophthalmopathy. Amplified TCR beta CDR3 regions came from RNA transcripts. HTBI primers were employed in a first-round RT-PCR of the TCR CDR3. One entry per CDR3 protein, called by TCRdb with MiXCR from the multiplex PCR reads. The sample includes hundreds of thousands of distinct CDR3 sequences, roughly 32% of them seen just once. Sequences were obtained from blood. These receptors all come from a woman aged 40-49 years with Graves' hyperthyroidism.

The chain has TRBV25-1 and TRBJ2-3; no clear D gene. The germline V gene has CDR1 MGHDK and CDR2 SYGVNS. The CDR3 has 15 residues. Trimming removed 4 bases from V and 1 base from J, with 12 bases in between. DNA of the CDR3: TGTGCCAGCAGTGCCCCCATTGGGCGCACAGATACGCAGTATTTT. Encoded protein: CASSAPIGRTDTQYF. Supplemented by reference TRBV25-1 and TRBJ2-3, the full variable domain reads EADIYQTPRYLVIGTGKKITLECSQTMGHDKMYWYQQDPGMELHLIHYSYGVNSTEKGDLSSESTVSRIRTEHFPLTLESARPSHTSQYLCASSAPIGRTDTQYFGPGTRLTVL.

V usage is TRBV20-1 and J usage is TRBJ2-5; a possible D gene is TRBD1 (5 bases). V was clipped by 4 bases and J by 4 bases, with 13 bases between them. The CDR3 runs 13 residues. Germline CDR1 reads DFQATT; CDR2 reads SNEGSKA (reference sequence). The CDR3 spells CSAMGLVVETQYF. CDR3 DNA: TGCAGTGCTATGGGGCTAGTCGTAGAGACCCAGTACTTC.